This TCR beta chain was sequenced during a study of blood T cells in healthy people across ages (dated by TCRdb to between 2014 and 2017). At the level of the whole study: Template switching captured roughly one uniquely barcoded TCR beta cDNA molecule per two T cells in model experiments. Age-related changes in TCR beta repertoire diversity were measured in the study by deep sequencing normalized with unique cDNA molecular identifiers. Donors were grouped into four age groups: young (average roughly 17 years), middle-aged (about 38), aged (62) and long-lived (just over 80). To avoid experimental bias, donors of different ages were spread randomly across the sequencing lanes. Two additional independent replicas of 1 million unique cDNA reads from the same blood draw were analyzed for two donors (one aged 18 to 29 and one aged 80 or older).

Library generation was performed with 5' RACE. Sequencing was carried out with an Illumina HiSeq 2500. A second PCR of about 6 to 12 cycles was performed with a sample-barcoded 5' primer and a J-beta primer mix. A template-switch 5' adaptor carrying 12 random nucleotides introduced a unique molecular identifier onto each TCR beta cDNA molecule. At least 2.5 million CDR3-containing paired-end reads were obtained from each sample. All of the RNA was converted into first-strand cDNA using the Mint cDNA synthesis kit, with a TRBC-specific oligonucleotide serving as the primer. Following uracil-DNA glycosylase treatment, all cDNA underwent a first 18-cycle PCR with the universal primers M1SS and BC2_uni_R. The authors processed their data as follows. Each sample was normalized by randomly selecting 1 million high-quality reads, each carrying a distinct molecular identifier. Reads with shared molecular identifiers were discarded instead of being binned into consensus sequences. MiTCR, run with a Q25 quality threshold and the strictest error-elimination algorithm, handled CDR3 identification, clonotype clustering and error correction. A nonparametric unseen species model with Euler transformation was used to estimate lower-bound total TCR beta diversity. TCRdb took the public reads, trimmed them with fastp at Q25, ran MiXCR for clone calling and kept in-frame beta chains. Each CDR3 protein appears once, grouped with its most common genes and DNA. These V and J calls originate from TCRdb's pipeline instead of the authors' own analysis. The sample table holds 700,000 to 800,000 distinct CDR3 sequences, of which around 46% were seen once. Of the sample, 20% to 25% falls within the top ten clones.

Donors were a few dozen systemically healthy Caucasian individuals from Russia aged roughly 6 to 100 years. About 10 milliliters of peripheral blood were drawn from each donor into EDTA-treated Vacutainer tubes. PBMCs were isolated by Ficoll-Paque density-gradient centrifugation, with at least 6.5 million obtained per sample. Total RNA was extracted from PBMCs with Trizol reagent, with at least 5.5 micrograms obtained per sample. For every donor, an aliquot of PBMCs went through flow cytometry to measure the percentages of naive CD45RAhigh/CD27high T cells. The CDR3 has 15 amino acids, counting the end cysteine and phenylalanine. The read is trimmed to its CDR3 DNA, 45 bases read in frame from base 1. Deletion took 3 bases off V and 1 base off J, with a span of 10 bases between the germline ends. For CDR1 and CDR2, the germline V gene (reference sequence) lists LGHDT and YNNKEL. Worth noting for this clonotype: The antigen this receptor binds is unknown. Per-base quality was not reported, and no clone a single base away is much larger than it.

The paper as a whole reports these results and caveats: Estimates of total diversity based on one million sequenced T cells were regarded as lower bounds and as underestimates. Because donor CMV infection status was unknown, age-related changes in expanded clonotypes were potentially confounded. Bulk unsorted PBMC profiling prevented conclusive comparison of naive and antigen-experienced compartments. The percentage of naive T cells measured by flow cytometry correlated strongly with observed TCR beta diversity. As age increased, observed TCR beta diversity per million T cells dropped in a roughly linear way, and a significant reduction was already evident by age 40. Compared with the aged group, the long-lived group had more naive CD4+ T cells, fewer expanded clones and increased TCR diversity, a pattern suggesting age selection.

The sequence derives from a woman aged 55-69 years in good health. Rearrangement joined TRBV3-1 to TRBJ2-4; the D region is possibly TRBD1 or TRBD2, each matching across 5 bases. The sample was blood. The DNA sequence follows: TGTGCCAGCAGCCACGAGGGGACGGCCAAAAACATTCAGTACTTC. It codes for CASSHEGTAKNIQYF. With all but the CDR3 taken from the reference TRBV3-1 and TRBJ2-4 genes, the full variable domain is: DTAVSQTPKYLVTQMGNDKSIKCEQNLGHDTMYWYKQDSKKFLKIMFSYNNKELIINETVPNRFSPKSPDKAHLNLHINSLELGDSAVYFCASSHEGTAKNIQYFGAGTRLSVL.